The 30 T cell receptor beta chains given below trace back to one sample, sequenced in a study of shared clonotypes between healthy human individuals (TCRdb year 2020). Receptor amplification or capture employed the immunoSEQ multiplex PCR assay. TCRdb retrieved this table from immuneACCESS and kept in-frame rearrangements only. Not all clones are present; in checked studies, unresolved V genes account for under half, and no reason is known for the remainder. The sample table holds around 1.6 million clones, of which approximately 98% were seen once. The ten largest make up around 0.47% of the sample. Sequencing input: naive CD4+ T cells sorted from blood. According to the study, the label for this sample's cell subset or site signals: CD45RA+ positively selected. Receptors were obtained from a man aged 25 to 40 in good health.

This clone was recorded only once. The chain recombines TRBV28 with TRBJ2-7; D is unresolved. The germline CDR1 and CDR2 sequences are MDHEN and SYDVKM. This CDR3 contains 15 residues. V dropped 6 bases and J dropped 2 bases, with 17 bases sitting between them. In nucleotides, the CDR3 is TGTGCCAGCAGGCATCCCCTAGGAATCGCCTACGAGCAGTACTTC. It is translated as CASRHPLGIAYEQYF.

The count of this clone is one. The chain links TRBV7-9 to TRBJ2-3, with 10 bases matching TRBD1. CDR3 length: 19 residues. Germline trimming cut 5 bases from V and 2 bases from J; bases unmatched to any gene: 16. Per the germline V gene, CDR1 is SEHNR and CDR2 is FQNEAQ (reference sequence). The CDR3 coding sequence is TGTGCCAGCAGCGCTCGACAGGGGGCCACGATCCGATTCACAGATACGCAGTATTTT. Its translation is CASSARQGATIRFTDTQYF.

J is TRBJ2-7 and V is TRBV2; TRBD2 agrees at 10 bases. This CDR3 is 14 amino acids long. After removal of 4 bases from V and 3 bases from J, the junction contained 3 bases not matched to a gene. CDR1 and CDR2 (germline): SNHLY, FYNNEI. The CDR3 DNA is TGTGCCAGCAGTGCGGCTAGCGGGAGCTACGAGCAGTACTTC. It specifies CASSAASGSYEQYF.

The CDR3 nucleotides read TGTGCCAGCTCACCTGCCGGGACAGGGATAACAGATACGCAGTATTTT. Amino acids: CASSPAGTGITDTQYF. This sequence joins TRBV18 and TRBJ2-3; 9 bases align to TRBD1. The CDR3 sequence is 16 residues long. CDR1 and CDR2 (germline): KGHSH, LQKENI. V lost 3 bases and J lost 3; bases outside the gene matches: 7.

The CDR3 DNA follows: TGTGCCAGCAGCGGATTATTACAGGGGGCTCCTCTCTATGGCTACACCTTC. Translating it yields CASSGLLQGAPLYGYTF. The chain recombines TRBV9 with TRBJ1-2; 9 bases line up with TRBD1. This CDR3 region has 17 residues. The germline V gene encodes CDR1 SGDLS and CDR2 YYNGEE. V dropped 3 bases and J dropped 4; count of bases not matched to a gene: 13.

The chain carries TRBV5-1 and TRBJ2-3, with D unclear. This CDR3 comprises 16 residues. The germline V gene encodes CDR1 SGHRS and CDR2 YFSETQ. The germline V and J ends were trimmed by 0 bases and 2 bases, with 13 bases remaining between them. The CDR3: CASSLGPPKLTDTQYF. DNA for the CDR3: TGCGCCAGCAGCTTGGGGCCGCCCAAACTCACAGATACGCAGTATTTT.

The chain uses TRBV9 and TRBJ2-7; TRBD1 might be the D (6 bases). Per germline, CDR1 SGDLS and CDR2 YYNGEE. Trimming stripped 3 bases from V and 3 bases from J, with 16 bases between. This CDR3 contains 15 residues. CDR3 protein: CASSAAQDSYYEQYF. The CDR3, as DNA: TGTGCCAGCAGCGCCGCCCAGGACAGTTACTACGAGCAGTACTTC.

CDR3 in amino acids: CASRSGQGARRGEQYF. CDR3 in DNA: TGTGCCAGTAGGAGTGGACAGGGGGCGCGTCGGGGCGAGCAGTACTTC. The V and J genes are TRBV19 and TRBJ2-7; 11 bases match TRBD1. The trim removed 6 bases at V and 6 bases at J, leaving 13 bases unmatched. The CDR3 loop spans 16 amino acids. Germline V lookup: CDR1 LNHDA, CDR2 SQIVND (reference sequence).

The J gene is TRBJ2-3, the V gene TRBV5-5; 8 bases fit TRBD1. The CDR3 covers 15 residues. V dropped 4 bases and J dropped 3; count of bases not matched to a gene: 7. In germline, CDR1 is SGHKS, CDR2 YYEKEE (reference sequence). DNA of the CDR3: TGTGCCAGCAGCCAACAGGGGGATTTAACAGATACGCAGTATTTT. Its protein is CASSQQGDLTDTQYF.

The V call is TRBV7-6, the J call TRBJ2-1, with a tentative D call TRBD1 (5 bases). The CDR3 length is 15 residues. Trimming shortened V by 5 bases and J by 4 bases, and 15 bases separated the two germline ends. Germline V lookup: CDR1 SGHVS, CDR2 FNYEAQ. The CDR3 region is CASSPRFKGYNEQFF. As DNA, the CDR3 is TGTGCCAGCAGCCCCCGGTTTAAGGGGTACAATGAGCAGTTCTTC. Full variable domain (rest looked up from reference TRBV7-6 and TRBJ2-1): GAGVSQSPRYKVTKRGQDVALRCDPISGHVSLYWYRQALGQGPEFLTYFNYEAQQDKSGLPNDRFSAERPEGSISTLTIQRTEQRDSAMYRCASSPRFKGYNEQFFGPGTRLTVL.

The chain links TRBV5-1 to TRBJ2-7; 7 bases are shared with TRBD1. V lost 4 bases and J lost 5; bases outside the gene matches: 9. Germline-derived CDR1 and CDR2 are SGHRS and YFSETQ. This CDR3 has 14 amino acids. The CDR3 nucleotides are TGCGCCAGCAGCACCGGGACAGTCGTTAACGAGCAGTACTTC. This sequence encodes CASSTGTVVNEQYF. Combining the CDR3 with reference TRBV5-1 and TRBJ2-7 gives the whole variable domain KAGVTQTPRYLIKTRGQQVTLSCSPISGHRSVSWYQQTPGQGLQFLFEYFSETQRNKGNFPGRFSGRQFSNSRSEMNVSTLELGDSALYLCASSTGTVVNEQYFGPGTRLTVT.

J is TRBJ1-1 and V is TRBV11-2; D remains ambiguous. Trimming pared 5 bases from V and 2 bases from J, leaving 12 bases between. The CDR3 is 14 amino acids. Germline values: CDR1 SGHAT, CDR2 FQNNGV. This CDR3 reads CASSMDRSNTEAFF. CDR3 DNA sequence: TGTGCCAGCAGCATGGACCGGTCTAACACTGAAGCTTTCTTT.

In nucleotides, the CDR3 is TGTGCCAGCAGTGTATCACAGGCCCACTACGAGCAGTACTTC. Protein product: CASSVSQAHYEQYF. The V call is TRBV6-5, the J call TRBJ2-7; TRBD1 might be the D (5 bases). The V end lost 5 bases, the J end lost 3 bases, and 14 bases lay between the germline ends. Per the germline V gene, CDR1 is MNHEY and CDR2 is SVGAGI. This CDR3 is built from 14 residues.

The chain employs TRBV5-1 and TRBJ1-2; 12 bases align to TRBD1. The CDR3 extends over 16 amino acids. V shed 4 bases, J shed 5 bases, and the junction held 9 bases outside the gene matches. Germline assignment: CDR1 SGHRS and CDR2 YFSETQ. The DNA of the CDR3 is TGCGCCAGCAGCGGAGGGACAGGGGGCGCAAGGTATGGCTACACCTTC. Translating it yields CASSGGTGGARYGYTF.

The rearrangement joins TRBV7-9 to TRBJ2-7; the match to TRBD2 covers 12 bases. With 1 base clipped from V and 6 bases from J, the junction kept 16 bases outside the gene matches. The germline V gene has CDR1 SEHNR and CDR2 FQNEAQ (reference sequence). The CDR3 spans 19 residues. The DNA for the CDR3 is TGTGCCAGCAGCTTAGGGACGGGGGGGCGGACTAGCGGGATTCGCGAGCAGTACTTC. Amino acids: CASSLGTGGRTSGIREQYF.

V usage is TRBV7-6 and J usage is TRBJ2-5, with D hard to call. Trimming stripped 1 base from V and 5 bases from J, with 8 bases between. The CDR3 totals 13 residues. Germline CDR1 reads SGHVS; CDR2 reads FNYEAQ. The CDR3 DNA is TGTGCCAGCAGCTTAGGGCTGACGGAGACCCAGTACTTC. This codes for CASSLGLTETQYF.

The chain couples TRBV6-1 to TRBJ1-2; D remains ambiguous. The CDR3 extends over 15 amino acids. The V gene lost 5 bases and the J gene lost 6 bases, with 19 bases spanning the gap. Germline V gene sequence: CDR1 MNHNS, CDR2 SASEGT. The DNA for the CDR3 is TGTGCCAGCAGTCCCATTTCGGGCCCCCTTGATGGCTACACCTTC. Protein product: CASSPISGPLDGYTF.

The chain employs TRBV5-1 and TRBJ2-2; D is unresolved. The CDR3 is 16 residues long. Germline CDR1 reads SGHRS; CDR2 reads YFSETQ. Trimming took off 0 bases at V and 4 bases at J, with 13 bases between the two ends. For the CDR3, the DNA is TGCGCCAGCAGCTTGGATGGGTCGACTCTCACCGGGGAGCTGTTTTTT. Translation: CASSLDGSTLTGELFF. Full variable domain (rest looked up from reference TRBV5-1 and TRBJ2-2): KAGVTQTPRYLIKTRGQQVTLSCSPISGHRSVSWYQQTPGQGLQFLFEYFSETQRNKGNFPGRFSGRQFSNSRSEMNVSTLELGDSALYLCASSLDGSTLTGELFFGEGSRLTVL.

V and J are TRBV19 and TRBJ2-2; 12 bases fit TRBD2. Germline CDR1 and CDR2: LNHDA and SQIVND (reference sequence). CDR3 length: 16 amino acids. Losses at the gene ends were 5 bases for V and 7 bases for J; bases not matched to a gene: 8. The CDR3 loop is CASSWTSGMSGGELFF. The CDR3 region has the DNA TGTGCCAGTAGTTGGACTAGCGGGATGTCAGGCGGGGAGCTGTTTTTT.

The V and J genes are TRBV9 and TRBJ2-3, with 9 nucleotides matching TRBD1. Trimming at V came to 2 bases and at J to 3 bases, leaving 4 bases not matched to a gene. The germline V gene encodes CDR1 SGDLS and CDR2 YYNGEE. The CDR3 runs to 15 residues. CDR3 DNA: TGTGCCAGCAGCGTCCGGGACAGGGTAACAGATACGCAGTATTTT. Translating it yields CASSVRDRVTDTQYF.

The rearrangement links TRBV29-1 to TRBJ1-2, with D possibly being TRBD1 (5 bases). Trimming took off 4 bases at V and 6 bases at J, with 9 bases between the two ends. CDR3 length equals 11 residues. Germline assignment: CDR1 SQVTM and CDR2 ANQGSEA. DNA of the CDR3: TGCAGCGTTGTAGGGGTGGATGGCTACACCTTC. Residues: CSVVGVDGYTF.

The chain has TRBV6-1 and TRBJ2-7; tentative D call: TRBD1 (6 bases). CDR3 size: 14 residues. The V gene's germline CDR1 is MNHNS and CDR2 SASEGT. Trimming shortened V by 6 bases and J by 0 bases, and 12 bases separated the two germline ends. CDR3 amino acids: CASRRQEISYEQYF. The CDR3 nucleotides read TGTGCCAGCAGACGACAGGAAATCTCCTACGAGCAGTACTTC.

This chain uses TRBV5-1 with TRBJ2-1; D gene ambiguous. CDR3 length: 14 amino acids. Looked up from germline, CDR1 is SGHRS and CDR2 is YFSETQ. V was clipped by 0 bases and J by 5 bases, with 9 bases between them. CDR3 in amino acids: CASSLVGPNNEQFF. The CDR3 DNA reads TGCGCCAGCAGCTTGGTAGGTCCTAACAATGAGCAGTTCTTC.

V and J are TRBV2 and TRBJ1-4; TRBD1 agrees at 9 bases. This CDR3 contains 13 residues. Germline CDR1 is SNHLY and CDR2 is FYNNEI. The trim removed 7 bases at V and 8 bases at J, leaving 5 bases unmatched. CDR3 sequence: CASTGQGGEKLFF. The CDR3 bases are TGTGCCAGCACGGGACAGGGTGGCGAAAAACTGTTTTTT.

The chain links TRBV20-1 to TRBJ2-7, with D hard to call. This CDR3 has 9 residues. The germline gives CDR1 DFQATT, CDR2 SNEGSKA (reference sequence). Trimming stripped 3 bases from V and 9 bases from J, with 6 bases between. As DNA, the CDR3 is TGCAGTGCTAGCCTCGGGCAGTACTTC. This gives the protein CSASLGQYF.

V gene TRBV28 combines with J gene TRBJ2-1; 12 nucleotides match TRBD2. V trimming: 6 bases; J trimming: 3 bases; junction bases outside the gene matches: 6. CDR3 length equals 16 residues. CDR1 MDHEN and CDR2 SYDVKM come from the germline V gene. This CDR3 is CASRILTSGSYNEQFF. The CDR3 DNA sequence: TGTGCCAGCAGAATTTTGACTAGCGGGAGCTACAATGAGCAGTTCTTC.

Only one count was recorded for this clone. This sequence joins TRBV11-2 and TRBJ2-4, with D possibly TRBD1 on 7 matching bases. Germline CDR1 is SGHAT and CDR2 is FQNNGV. CDR3 length: 19 amino acids. V dropped 1 base and J dropped 16 bases, with 35 bases sitting between them. The CDR3 sequence is CASSLAEGALGHSPRRGYF. The CDR3 DNA follows: TGTGCCAGCAGCTTAGCAGAGGGGGCGTTAGGCCATAGCCCCCGGCGGGGTTACTTC.

The chain recombines TRBV11-3 with TRBJ2-1, with D possibly matching TRBD2 (6 bases). This CDR3 region has 18 residues. Germline CDR1 reads SGHNT; CDR2 reads YENEEA. Trimming pared 0 bases from V and 4 bases from J, leaving 19 bases between. The CDR3 coding sequence is TGTGCCAGCAGCTTAGATGGTCGAGGAGGACTACCATACAATGAGCAGTTCTTC. It codes for CASSLDGRGGLPYNEQFF.

The chain employs TRBV6-5 and TRBJ1-2; D call uncertain. The germline V gene encodes CDR1 MNHEY and CDR2 SVGAGI. The V gene lost 6 bases and the J gene lost 5 bases, with 16 bases spanning the gap. The CDR3 totals 14 residues. CDR3 loop: CASRPNRGIYGYTF. As DNA, the CDR3 is TGTGCCAGCAGACCAAACCGCGGAATATATGGCTACACCTTC.

The chain has TRBV5-4 and TRBJ2-1; 11 positions match TRBD2. The CDR3 spans 17 residues. V dropped 4 bases and J dropped 9; count of bases not matched to a gene: 15. Looked up from germline, CDR1 is SGHNT and CDR2 is YYREEE (reference sequence). The CDR3 DNA follows: TGTGCCAGCAGCGCCGGGACTAGCGGAGTGGGCCCCAGTGAGCAGTTCTTC. Translating it yields CASSAGTSGVGPSEQFF.